The sequence of this TCR beta chain was determined in a study of cytomegalovirus exposure and HLA in healthy donors. General observations from the study: Previous analysis showed most TCR beta V segments were productive about 87% or about 30% of the time.

A word on this clone: The antigen remains unidentified.

CDR3 length: 15 amino acids. Germline values: CDR1 MNHNY, CDR2 SVGAGI (reference sequence). Trimming took 5 bases from V and 6 from J; bases not matched to a gene: 7. The PCR contained 60 Vbeta and 13 Jbeta primers. The repertoire was sequenced with immunoSEQ multiplex PCR; TCRdb's copy has only in-frame clones and lacks some. The table has 75,000 to 100,000 clones, around 73% seen once. The chain recombines TRBV6-6 with TRBJ2-3, with 11 bases that match TRBD2. This sequence originates from a man aged 40-49 years in good health and CMV-seronegative. Sequenced material: PBMCs. DNA of the CDR3: TGTGCCAGCAGTGCAACTAGCGGGGGAGGGGATACGCAGTATTTT. The encoded protein is CASSATSGGGDTQYF.